This is a list of T cell receptor beta chains from one sample in a study of vaccination and CD4 T cells after COVID-19. TCRdb ran MiXCR on the PCR reads and lists one entry per CDR3 protein. The sample lists over 10,000 distinct CDR3 sequences; around two fifths were seen once. What these receptors recognize is not known. Sequencing was carried out using cultured CD4+ T cells from blood. The source is a human donor with COVID-19. The CDR3 runs from the conserved cysteine through the conserved F or W. D genes are given only for firm matches. The size of a clone is reported for some rows only, either as once, few or many, or as a class for expanded clones.

v_call	cdr3_length	j_call	clone_size	d_call	cdr3_aa	cdr3_nt
TRBV20-1	12	TRBJ1-6	few	.	CSARGDNSPLHF	TGCAGTGCTAGAGGGGATAATTCACCCCTCCACTTT
TRBV20-1	14	TRBJ2-5	.	TRBD2	CSAREGGGAGTQYF	TGCAGTGCTAGAGAGGGCGGGGGGGCGGGGACCCAGTACTTC
TRBV7-8	13	TRBJ1-5	.	.	CASSLATEQPQHF	TGTGCCAGCAGCTTAGCTACGGAGCAGCCCCAGCATTTT
TRBV6-1	15	TRBJ1-3	.	.	CASSTPAREGNTIYF	TGTGCCAGCAGCACGCCCGCGAGGGAGGGAAACACCATATATTTT
TRBV20-1	13	TRBJ2-2	.	TRBD1	CSAFTGVAGELFF	TGCAGTGCTTTCACAGGGGTCGCCGGGGAGCTGTTTTTT
TRBV7-2	14	TRBJ2-7	few	TRBD1	CASSPGQGPYEQYF	TGTGCCAGCAGCCCCGGACAGGGCCCCTACGAGCAGTACTTC
TRBV7-9	14	TRBJ2-7	.	.	CASSLGGVSYEQYF	TGTGCCAGCAGCTTAGGAGGGGTATCCTACGAGCAGTACTTC
TRBV6-5	15	TRBJ1-1	few	.	CASSYRSGVGTEAFF	TGTGCCAGCAGTTACCGATCTGGGGTGGGCACTGAAGCTTTCTTT
TRBV6-1	17	TRBJ2-1	.	TRBD2	CASGQWGTSGAYNEQFF	TGTGCCAGCGGTCAATGGGGGACTAGCGGAGCCTACAATGAGCAGTTCTTC
TRBV6-1	15	TRBJ1-1	few	.	CASKLGPARNTEAFF	TGTGCCAGCAAGCTGGGGCCCGCGCGTAACACTGAAGCTTTCTTT
TRBV28	14	TRBJ2-5	.	.	CASSFGWGAETQYF	TGTGCCAGCAGTTTTGGGTGGGGGGCGGAGACCCAGTACTTC
TRBV7-6	18	TRBJ1-3	few	.	CASSLEPPPDRSGNTIYF	TGTGCCAGCAGCTTAGAACCCCCCCCTGATCGGTCTGGAAACACCATATATTTT
TRBV24-1	15	TRBJ2-2	.	TRBD1	CATSDPGTGPGELFF	TGTGCCACCAGTGACCCCGGGACAGGGCCCGGGGAGCTGTTTTTT
TRBV7-9	14	TRBJ2-7	.	.	CASSEQDGSYEQYF	TGTGCCAGCAGCGAACAGGACGGGTCCTACGAGCAGTACTTC
TRBV7-9	16	TRBJ2-2	.	.	CASSLEESQVTGELFF	TGTGCCAGCAGCTTAGAAGAATCGCAAGTCACCGGGGAGCTGTTTTTT
TRBV12-3/TRBV12-4	14	TRBJ2-2	.	.	CASSPLRGSGELFF	TGTGCCAGCAGTCCCCTTCGGGGGTCCGGGGAGCTGTTTTTT
TRBV19	16	TRBJ2-2	.	.	CASSVRSGRTPGELFF	TGTGCCAGTAGTGTCCGTTCGGGCCGGACGCCTGGGGAGCTGTTTTTT
TRBV2	14	TRBJ2-1	.	TRBD1	CASSLDRGLLEQFF	TGTGCCAGCAGTTTGGACAGGGGGTTACTTGAGCAGTTCTTC
TRBV16	13	TRBJ1-2	.	.	CASSETWGGGYTF	TGTGCCAGCAGCGAAACCTGGGGGGGCGGCTACACCTTC
TRBV2	15	TRBJ1-6	.	.	CASGPPSSYNSPLHF	TGTGCCAGCGGGCCCCCGAGCTCCTATAATTCACCCCTCCACTTT
TRBV12-3/TRBV12-4	15	TRBJ1-4	.	.	CASSLGFRSNEKLFF	TGTGCCAGCAGTTTAGGGTTCAGGTCTAATGAAAAACTGTTTTTT
TRBV9	16	TRBJ1-3	.	TRBD1	CASRLQGALPGNTIYF	TGTGCCAGCAGGCTACAGGGGGCGCTCCCTGGAAACACCATATATTTT
TRBV19	14	TRBJ2-4	.	.	CASSASKTKNIQYF	TGTGCCAGTAGTGCTTCGAAAACCAAAAACATTCAGTACTTC
TRBV20-1	15	TRBJ1-5	.	.	CSASPTAASNQPQHF	TGCAGTGCTAGCCCCACAGCCGCGAGCAATCAGCCCCAGCATTTT
TRBV28	18	TRBJ2-3	once	TRBD1	CASRKPGTGWANADTQYF	TGTGCCAGCAGAAAACCCGGGACAGGGTGGGCAAATGCAGATACGCAGTATTTT
TRBV30	11	TRBJ2-3	.	.	CAWSPADTQYF	TGTGCCTGGAGTCCCGCAGATACGCAGTATTTT
TRBV12-5	17	TRBJ1-1	once	.	CASGSTNLGGTYTEAFF	TGTGCTAGTGGTTCCACGAACTTGGGGGGAACGTACACTGAAGCTTTCTTT
TRBV11-2	15	TRBJ2-5	few	TRBD2	CASSSHSGGVETQYF	TGTGCCAGCAGCTCCCATAGCGGGGGAGTCGAGACCCAGTACTTC
TRBV6-2/TRBV6-3	14	TRBJ2-3	few	.	CAAGRGPSTDTQYF	TGTGCGGCGGGGCGGGGACCTAGCACAGATACGCAGTATTTT
TRBV5-1	15	TRBJ2-7	.	TRBD1	CASSLRTGTSAEQYF	TGCGCCAGCAGTTTGCGGACAGGGACCTCGGCCGAGCAGTACTTC
TRBV10-3	15	TRBJ1-3	.	.	CAITLKTGAGNTIYF	TGTGCCATCACCCTAAAGACAGGTGCTGGAAACACCATATATTTT
TRBV6-2/TRBV6-3	12	TRBJ1-2	few	.	CASSYNSNGYTF	TGTGCCAGCAGTTACAACAGCAACGGCTACACCTTC
TRBV18	16	TRBJ2-7	.	TRBD2	CASSPSASGGIYEQYF	TGTGCCAGCTCACCATCGGCTAGCGGGGGGATCTACGAGCAGTACTTC
TRBV19	16	TRBJ1-5	.	.	CATLLLGDGADQPQHF	TGTGCCACCTTACTCCTAGGAGACGGGGCTGATCAGCCCCAGCATTTT
TRBV30	14	TRBJ1-3	few	.	CAWRPRISGNTIYF	TGTGCCTGGAGACCCAGGATCTCTGGAAACACCATATATTTT
TRBV2	14	TRBJ2-5	few	.	CASSPQGVSETQYF	TGTGCCAGCAGTCCACAAGGGGTGTCAGAGACCCAGTACTTC
TRBV6-2/TRBV6-3	12	TRBJ2-3	.	.	CASSYWEDTQYF	TGTGCCAGCAGCTACTGGGAAGATACGCAGTATTTT
TRBV7-2	11	TRBJ1-1	.	.	CASSFISHQTF	TGTGCCAGCAGCTTTATCTCTCACCAAACCTTT
TRBV28	14	TRBJ1-1	.	.	CASTRRGWNTEAFF	TGTGCCAGCACGCGGCGGGGGTGGAACACTGAAGCTTTCTTT
TRBV7-9	16	TRBJ2-5	large	TRBD1	CASSLVLGGAGETQYF	TGTGCCAGCAGCTTAGTCCTAGGGGGCGCGGGAGAGACCCAGTACTTC
TRBV29-1	13	TRBJ2-3	few	.	CSVGSTAADTQYF	TGCAGCGTTGGGTCGACGGCCGCAGATACGCAGTATTTT
TRBV4-3	14	TRBJ1-2	.	.	CASSQALTNYGYTF	TGCGCCAGCAGCCAAGCCCTAACCAACTATGGCTACACCTTC
TRBV2	15	TRBJ2-3	few	.	CASSEDWRSTDTQYF	TGTGCCAGCAGTGAAGATTGGCGGTCCACAGATACGCAGTATTTT
TRBV11-2	15	TRBJ2-1	.	TRBD1	CASSVDRVAGNEQFF	TGTGCCAGCAGCGTCGACAGGGTCGCGGGCAATGAGCAGTTCTTC
TRBV7-2	14	TRBJ1-6	few	.	CASSLEQGNSPLHF	TGTGCCAGCAGCTTAGAACAGGGCAATTCACCCCTCCACTTT
TRBV19	16	TRBJ1-4	.	.	CASSMGTGGKGEKLFF	TGTGCCAGTAGTATGGGCACCGGTGGGAAAGGTGAAAAACTGTTTTTT
TRBV2	13	TRBJ2-3	.	.	CASSVDSTDTQYF	TGTGCCAGCAGTGTAGACTCTACAGATACGCAGTATTTT
TRBV11-3	16	TRBJ2-3	.	TRBD2	CASSLRTSGGTDTQYF	TGTGCCAGCAGCTTACGGACTAGCGGGGGTACAGATACGCAGTATTTT
TRBV7-9	15	TRBJ1-2	few	.	CASSVDALGDYGYTF	TGTGCCAGCAGCGTAGACGCCTTAGGTGACTATGGCTACACCTTC
TRBV19	15	TRBJ2-5	.	.	CASSIGLGLQETQYF	TGTGCCAGTAGTATTGGTTTGGGGCTTCAAGAGACCCAGTACTTC
TRBV5-1	14	TRBJ1-2	few	TRBD1	CASSTDRDKAGYTF	TGCGCCAGCAGCACCGACAGGGACAAAGCAGGCTACACCTTC
TRBV25-1	16	TRBJ1-1	.	.	CASSGGAAAGLTEAFF	TGTGCCAGCAGTGGCGGGGCTGCGGCAGGGCTGACTGAAGCTTTCTTT
TRBV10-3	12	TRBJ1-4	.	.	CASRGGSEKLFF	TGTGCCTCCAGAGGCGGCAGTGAAAAACTGTTTTTT
TRBV28	12	TRBJ2-1	few	.	CASSLRGRVLFF	TGTGCCAGCAGCCTTCGGGGCAGGGTCCTATTCTTC
TRBV11-2	14	TRBJ2-1	.	.	CASSLVALYNEQFF	TGTGCCAGCAGCTTAGTGGCCCTCTACAATGAGCAGTTCTTC
TRBV10-2	14	TRBJ2-1	.	.	CASSDPGKYNEQFF	TGCGCCAGCAGTGACCCCGGCAAGTACAATGAGCAGTTCTTC
TRBV19	13	TRBJ2-7	few	TRBD1	CASSKDRAYEQYF	TGTGCCAGTAGTAAGGACAGGGCCTACGAGCAGTACTTC
TRBV27	18	TRBJ1-4	few	TRBD1	CASSFGQQGGLTNEKLFF	TGTGCCAGCAGTTTCGGGCAACAGGGGGGATTAACTAATGAAAAACTGTTTTTT
TRBV11-3	14	TRBJ2-3	.	.	CASSLGGGPDTQYF	TGTGCCAGCAGCTTAGGGGGGGGGCCAGATACGCAGTATTTT
TRBV5-5	14	TRBJ2-3	.	.	CASSRGGDTDTQYF	TGTGCCAGCAGCAGGGGGGGAGACACAGATACGCAGTATTTT